These T cell receptor beta chains were read from a single sample in a study of blood T cells in healthy people across ages. TCRdb itself ran the 5' RACE reads through MiXCR, one entry per CDR3 protein. This sample has around 1,700,000 distinct CDR3 sequences; roughly 27% occur once, and the top ten carry about 7.7%. The sample was blood. The receptors were gathered from a woman between 25 and 40 years old in good health. CDR3s include the opening cysteine and the closing phenylalanine or tryptophan. A D gene is named only where the DNA matches it firmly. Not all rows give a size; the values are once, few, many and, for expanded clones, a class.

few	TRBJ2-4	TRBV29-1	.	TGCAGCGTTGAACTTCGACGGCGGATCTTAGCCAAAAACATTCAGTACTTC	CSVELRRRILAKNIQYF
few	TRBJ2-3	TRBV10-3	TRBD2	TGTGCCATCAGGACAGGCGGGGGGGACTCCACAGATACGCAGTATTTT	CAIRTGGGDSTDTQYF
many	TRBJ1-2	TRBV20-1	.	TGCAGTGCTACACTCGTGGGAAACTATGGCTACACCTTC	CSATLVGNYGYTF
many	TRBJ2-3	TRBV10-3	.	TGTGCCACCACGGACGACCCCCTGGGGACGCAGTATTTT	CATTDDPLGTQYF
few	TRBJ1-4	TRBV5-1	.	TGCGCCAGCAGCTTGTCGGTTGGATCAACTAATGAAAAACTGTTTTTT	CASSLSVGSTNEKLFF
.	TRBJ2-1	TRBV4-1	.	TGCGCCAGCAGCCAAGGCGCACTAGCAGGAGTGGATGAGCAGTTCTTC	CASSQGALAGVDEQFF
.	TRBJ1-5	TRBV9	.	TGTGCCAGCAGCGTAGGAGGGGCGAGCAATCAACCCCAGCATTTT	CASSVGGASNQPQHF
.	TRBJ2-3	TRBV15	TRBD2	TGTGCCACCAGCAGCTGGACTAGCGGGGGCACAGATACGCAGTATTTT	CATSSWTSGGTDTQYF
few	TRBJ1-3	TRBV20-1	.	TGCAGTGTTGGAGTCGGGGACCTTATTTCTGGAAACACCATATATTTT	CSVGVGDLISGNTIYF
few	TRBJ2-7	TRBV20-1	TRBD2	TGCAGTGCTGATACTAGCGGGCTGGGGAACGAGCAGTACTTC	CSADTSGLGNEQYF
.	TRBJ2-1	TRBV11-2	.	TGTGCCAGCAGCTTAGAACCAGGGGCAGAGCAGTTCTTC	CASSLEPGAEQFF
few	TRBJ2-5	TRBV20-1	.	TGCAGTGCTAGAGCGGCGGCGGGTCGGCGAGAGACCCAGTACTTC	CSARAAAGRRETQYF
few	TRBJ1-1	TRBV4-2	.	TGTGCCAGCAGCCAAGATTCTGAAGCTTTCTTT	CASSQDSEAFF
.	TRBJ2-7	TRBV7-6	.	TGTGCCAGCAGCCCCACCGGCGGGGCCGTCAACGAGCAGTACTTC	CASSPTGGAVNEQYF
many	TRBJ2-7	TRBV29-1	TRBD2	TGCAGCGCCTGCCTAGCGGGGTACGAGCAGTACTTC	CSACLAGYEQYF
few	TRBJ1-2	TRBV5-1	.	TGCGCCAGCAGCCTCCGGGACTACGGTGGCTACACCTTC	CASSLRDYGGYTF
.	TRBJ2-7	TRBV29-1	.	TGCAGCGTTCTTCGATTTGATGCGGGACTGGTCTCCTACGAGCAGTACTTC	CSVLRFDAGLVSYEQYF
.	TRBJ2-1	TRBV5-1	TRBD2	TGCGCCAGAGCGATAGGAGCGGGGCGCTACAATGAGCAGTTCTTC	CARAIGAGRYNEQFF
few	TRBJ1-1	TRBV7-2	TRBD1	TGTGCCAGCAGCACGCCACTCGGACAGGCTATGAACACTGAAGCTTTCTTT	CASSTPLGQAMNTEAFF
.	TRBJ2-4	TRBV15	.	TGTGCCACCAGCAGACGATACGAAAGGGGCAAAAACGTTCAGTACTTC	CATSRRYERGKNVQYF
.	TRBJ2-5	TRBV5-1	.	TGCGCCAGCAGCTCCCCCCTGGGCTACCAAGAGACCCAGTACTTC	CASSSPLGYQETQYF
once	TRBJ2-1	TRBV24-1	.	TGTGCCACCAGTGCCCTCCCGGTTGGTAGTTGGAATGAGCAGTTCTTC	CATSALPVGSWNEQFF
.	TRBJ2-3	TRBV29-1	.	TGCAGCGTTGAAGAGGGAGGCGATACGCAGTATTTT	CSVEEGGDTQYF
many	TRBJ2-7	TRBV10-3	TRBD2	TGTGCCATCAGTGAGCCGAGAGGCCTAGCGGTCTACGAGCAGTACTTC	CAISEPRGLAVYEQYF
few	TRBJ1-1	TRBV7-2	TRBD1	TGTGCCAGCAGCTTTCGGGACAGGGCCACTGAAGCTTTCTTT	CASSFRDRATEAFF
.	TRBJ2-6	TRBV5-1	TRBD1	TGCGCCAGCAGCAGTTCACAGGGGGCGGCTGGGGCCAACGTCCTGACTTTC	CASSSSQGAAGANVLTF
.	TRBJ2-7	TRBV29-1	TRBD1	TGCAGCGCTCAAGCAGGGGGCATGGGCGAGCAGTACTTC	CSAQAGGMGEQYF
.	TRBJ2-7	TRBV12-3/TRBV12-4	TRBD1	TGTGCCAGCACCCTCAACAGGGGGTTCGAGCAGTACTTC	CASTLNRGFEQYF
.	TRBJ2-5	TRBV3-1	.	TGTGCCAGCAGCCAAGAGCCAGGGGTCTGGAAGCAGTACTTC	CASSQEPGVWKQYF
few	TRBJ1-1	TRBV29-1	.	TGCAGCGTTGAAACAGGGACCTCGAACACTGAAGCTTTCTTT	CSVETGTSNTEAFF
.	TRBJ2-7	TRBV5-1	TRBD2	TGCGCCAGCTTGACCCGCGGGACTAGTCCCCACGAGCAGTACTTC	CASLTRGTSPHEQYF
.	TRBJ1-2	TRBV20-1	.	TGCAGTGCTCCCCGGGAGGGAGGGGATGGCTACACCTTC	CSAPREGGDGYTF
few	TRBJ2-3	TRBV10-3	.	TGTGCCATCAGTGAAGACGCAACTAGCACAGATACGCAGTATTTT	CAISEDATSTDTQYF
.	TRBJ2-3	TRBV18	.	TGTGCCAGCTCACCCTCTGGTCCAGATACGCAGTATTTT	CASSPSGPDTQYF
.	TRBJ1-2	TRBV10-3	.	TGTGCCATCAGTGGTGAGGGACTCTATGGCTACACCTTC	CAISGEGLYGYTF
.	TRBJ2-7	TRBV12-3/TRBV12-4	.	TGTGCCAGCAGTTCGCAGCCCTCCGGGGCCGAGCAGTACTTC	CASSSQPSGAEQYF
many	TRBJ2-5	TRBV3-1	.	TGTGCCAGCAGCCAGGGGGGCTCGGAGACCCAGTACTTC	CASSQGGSETQYF
.	TRBJ2-7	TRBV5-1	.	TGCGCCAGCAGTCCAGGGATTGGGTCCTACAATGAGCAGTACTTC	CASSPGIGSYNEQYF
once	TRBJ1-2	TRBV11-2	TRBD1	TGTGCCAGCAGCCGGACCGGGACAGGGGGCAGATATGGCTACACCTTC	CASSRTGTGGRYGYTF
few	TRBJ2-1	TRBV29-1	.	TGCAGCGTTGTCATTCTGATCATAGCCCCGGGAAATGAGCAGTTCTTC	CSVVILIIAPGNEQFF
.	TRBJ2-7	TRBV10-1	TRBD2	TGCGCCAGCAGTGAGTCCGGAGCGGGAGGGAACTACGAGCAGTACTTC	CASSESGAGGNYEQYF
.	TRBJ2-3	TRBV5-1	TRBD2	TGCGCCAGCAGCTTGGGGGACGGACTAGCGGGATCTAGCACAGATACGCAGTATTTT	CASSLGDGLAGSSTDTQYF
.	TRBJ2-4	TRBV19	.	TGTGCCAGTAGTTCCGGGGCACGGGGAAACATTCAGTACTTC	CASSSGARGNIQYF
few	TRBJ2-7	TRBV6-5	TRBD1	TGTGCCAGCAGGCCCCGGACAGGTCGCTCCTACGAGCAGTACTTC	CASRPRTGRSYEQYF
.	TRBJ1-5	TRBV20-1	.	TGCAGTGCTACCATGTCACTAGGTCAGCCCCAGCATTTT	CSATMSLGQPQHF
few	TRBJ2-6	TRBV3-1	TRBD1	TGTGCCAGCAGCCTCCGGGGACAGGGGACCTCTGGGGCCAACGTCCCGACTTTC	CASSLRGQGTSGANVPTF
few	TRBJ1-6	TRBV6-5	.	TGTGCCAGCAGAGGACAGTCCCTCTCTCCTCGTTCACCCCTCCACTTT	CASRGQSLSPRSPLHF
.	TRBJ2-2	TRBV27	TRBD2	TGTGCCAGCAGTTTATGGCTAGCGGGAGGGATAACTAACACCGGGGAGCTGTTTTTT	CASSLWLAGGITNTGELFF